These T cell receptor beta chains were read from a single sample in a study of sequential checkpoint blockade in melanoma. Assay: immunoSEQ multiplex PCR; the TCRdb copy retains only in-frame clones and omits some. The table lists 35,000 to 40,000 clones, around 86% of them singletons. Material: CD8+ T cells sorted from blood (inferred from file names), obtained from a patient given nivolumab and ipilimumab in sequence. These receptors were taken from a human donor with melanoma. Each CDR3 is given with its conserved first and last residue. The D gene is left open where the match is weak. Clone size is not always given. Where it is, it says once, few, many or a class for expanded clones.

j_call clone_size d_call v_call cdr3_aa cdr3_nt
TRBJ2-3 NA NA TRBV11-3 CASSSRGKGTDTQYF TGTGCCAGCAGCTCGAGGGGGAAGGGCACAGATACGCAGTATTTT
TRBJ2-7 few NA TRBV21-1 CASSKRARDRGYSYEQYF TGTGCCAGCAGCAAACGTGCCCGGGACAGGGGGTATTCCTACGAGCAGTACTTC
TRBJ1-2 NA NA TRBV4-1 CASSQERGRFGYTF TGCGCCAGCAGCCAAGAGCGGGGGCGATTTGGCTACACCTTC
TRBJ2-5 few NA TRBV6-1 CASSRRELETQYF TGTGCCAGCAGCCGACGGGAGTTAGAGACCCAGTACTTC
TRBJ2-5 NA NA TRBV13 CASSLSGQGEETQYF TGTGCCAGCAGCTTAAGCGGGCAGGGCGAAGAGACCCAGTACTTC
TRBJ1-4 NA NA TRBV4-2 CASSLGFGGTTNEKLFF TGTGCCAGCAGCTTGGGATTCGGGGGAACAACTAATGAAAAACTGTTTTTT
TRBJ1-5 NA TRBD1 TRBV19 CASSITGQGSFQPQHF TGTGCCAGTAGTATAACAGGACAGGGGAGTTTTCAGCCCCAGCATTTT
TRBJ1-5 NA NA TRBV4-3 CASTPARGGGQPQHF TGCGCCAGCACCCCGGCGAGGGGGGGAGGTCAGCCCCAGCATTTT
TRBJ2-5 NA TRBD2 TRBV7-9 CASSSPQREIETQYF TGTGCCAGCAGCTCACCACAGCGGGAGATAGAGACCCAGTACTTC
TRBJ2-5 NA NA TRBV6-5 CASSLGSGGETQYF TGTGCCAGCAGTTTGGGTAGCGGAGGAGAGACCCAGTACTTC